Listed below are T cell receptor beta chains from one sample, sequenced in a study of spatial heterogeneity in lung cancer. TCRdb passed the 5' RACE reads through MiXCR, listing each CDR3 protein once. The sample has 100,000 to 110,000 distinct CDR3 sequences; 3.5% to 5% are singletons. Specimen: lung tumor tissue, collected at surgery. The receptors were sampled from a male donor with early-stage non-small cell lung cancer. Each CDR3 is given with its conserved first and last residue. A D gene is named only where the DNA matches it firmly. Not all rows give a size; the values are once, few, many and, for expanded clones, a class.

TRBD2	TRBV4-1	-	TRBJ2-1	TGCGCCAGCAGCCAGGGACTACGAAACAATGAGCAGTTCTTC	CASSQGLRNNEQFF
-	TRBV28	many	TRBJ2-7	TGTGCCAGCAGTTTAAGTGGGGCGGAAATCTACGAGCAGTACTTC	CASSLSGAEIYEQYF
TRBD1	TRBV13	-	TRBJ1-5	TGTGCCAGCAGCCGTAGGGACAGGGGGTACAATCAGCCCCAGCATTTT	CASSRRDRGYNQPQHF
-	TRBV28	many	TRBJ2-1	TGTGCCAGCAGAATAGCGGTGGGGTGGAATGAGCAGTTCTTC	CASRIAVGWNEQFF
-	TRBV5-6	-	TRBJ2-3	TGTGCCAGCAGCTTGTTTCAGACAGATACGCAGTATTTT	CASSLFQTDTQYF
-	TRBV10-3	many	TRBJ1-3	TGTGCCATCAGTGAGTCGATTAGCACAGCGGGAAACACCATATATTTT	CAISESISTAGNTIYF
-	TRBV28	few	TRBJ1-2	TGTGCCAGCAGCTTCTACAGCGTTGAAGGCTACACCTTC	CASSFYSVEGYTF
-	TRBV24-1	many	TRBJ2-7	TGTGCCACCATCGCCGGGTTCGACTACGAGCAGTACTTC	CATIAGFDYEQYF
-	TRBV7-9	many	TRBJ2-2	TGTGCCAGCAGCTTGGAACAGAGCACCGGGGAGCTGTTTTTT	CASSLEQSTGELFF
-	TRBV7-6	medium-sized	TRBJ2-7	TGTGCCAGCAGCGCTGGACCAAACTACGAGCAGTACTTC	CASSAGPNYEQYF
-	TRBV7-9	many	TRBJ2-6	TGTGCCAGCAGCTTAGATGGGGGAACTGGGGCCAACGTCCTGACTTTC	CASSLDGGTGANVLTF
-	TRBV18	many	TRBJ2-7	TGTGCCAGCTCCCGGTTATACGAGCAGTACTTC	CASSRLYEQYF
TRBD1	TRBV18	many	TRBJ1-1	TGTGCCAGCTCGCCATTCCGGGACAGGGGAAATCGGAACACTGAAGCTTTCTTT	CASSPFRDRGNRNTEAFF
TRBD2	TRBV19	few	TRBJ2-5	TGTGCCAGTAGTTCCCAGCGGGAGGCCTCTGGTGAGACCCAGTACTTC	CASSSQREASGETQYF
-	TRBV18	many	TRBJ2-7	TGTGCCAGCTCCCTGGGACACGGTTCCTACGAGCAGTACTTC	CASSLGHGSYEQYF
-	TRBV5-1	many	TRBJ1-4	TGCGCCAGCAGCTTGGGGCCGATGAATGAAAAACTGTTTTTT	CASSLGPMNEKLFF
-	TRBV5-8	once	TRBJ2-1	TGTGCCAGCAGCTCTTCTCCAGTCTACAATGAGCAGTTCTTC	CASSSSPVYNEQFF
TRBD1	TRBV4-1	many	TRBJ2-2	TGCGCCAGCAGTCTACCCCCGGGACAGGGAACCGGGGAGCTGTTTTTT	CASSLPPGQGTGELFF
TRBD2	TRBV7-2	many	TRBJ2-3	TGTGCCAGCAGCACCGGACTAGCGTACACAGATACGCAGTATTTT	CASSTGLAYTDTQYF
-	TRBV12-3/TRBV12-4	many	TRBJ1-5	TGTGCCAGCAGTTCTCCGACTTTGGGCAGCTATAGCAATCAGCCCCAGCATTTT	CASSSPTLGSYSNQPQHF
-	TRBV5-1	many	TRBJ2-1	TGCGCCAGCAGGGGCAATGAGCAGTTCTTC	CASRGNEQFF
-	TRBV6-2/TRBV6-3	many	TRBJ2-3	TGTGCCAGCGGGTCCTCACCCGCAGATACGCAGTATTTT	CASGSSPADTQYF
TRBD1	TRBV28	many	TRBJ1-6	TGTGCCAGCAGCTTAAATGGTGGGACAGGAGATTCACCCCTCCACTTT	CASSLNGGTGDSPLHF
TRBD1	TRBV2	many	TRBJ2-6	TGTGCCAGCAATCACCGGGACAGTAGAGACTCTGGGGCCAACGTCCTGACTTTC	CASNHRDSRDSGANVLTF
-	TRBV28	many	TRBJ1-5	TGTGCCAGCAGTTTACTGGAGCCTGGGAATCAGCCCCAGCATTTT	CASSLLEPGNQPQHF
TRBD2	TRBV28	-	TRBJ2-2	TGTGCCAGCAGAAACCGGGACTACTCTGTGACCGGGGAGCTGTTTTTT	CASRNRDYSVTGELFF
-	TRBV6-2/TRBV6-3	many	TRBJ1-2	TGTGCCAGCAGTCGACAGATAGAAAACTATGGCTACACCTTC	CASSRQIENYGYTF
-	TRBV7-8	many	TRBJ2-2	TGTGCCAGCAGCTTAAATGGGGTCGGGGAGCTGTTTTTT	CASSLNGVGELFF
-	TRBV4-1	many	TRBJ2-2	TGCGCCAGCAGCCAACTTGGACAATTGAACACCGGGGAGCTGTTTTTT	CASSQLGQLNTGELFF
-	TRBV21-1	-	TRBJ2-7	TGTGCCAGCAGCAAAGTGCCAGCGGGAGAGGCCTACGAGCAGTACTTC	CASSKVPAGEAYEQYF
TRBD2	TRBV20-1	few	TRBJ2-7	TGCAGTACCCTTTCCGGGACTAGCGGGAGTGCCGAGCAGTACTTC	CSTLSGTSGSAEQYF
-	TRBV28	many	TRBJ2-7	TGTGCCAGCAGTCCCCCTCAAGGGGGGCGCTACGAGCAGTACTTC	CASSPPQGGRYEQYF
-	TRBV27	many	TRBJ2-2	TGTGCCAGCAGTTTATTCGCCACCGGGGAGCTGTTTTTT	CASSLFATGELFF
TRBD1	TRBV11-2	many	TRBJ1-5	TGTGCCAGCAGCTTAGATGGGACAGAAGATCAGCCCCAGCATTTT	CASSLDGTEDQPQHF
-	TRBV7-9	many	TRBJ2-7	TGTGCCAGCAGCCAAGGGATCTACGAGCAGTACTTC	CASSQGIYEQYF
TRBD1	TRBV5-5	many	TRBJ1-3	TGTGCCAGCAGCCCGACAGGGTCTAGAAACACCATATATTTT	CASSPTGSRNTIYF
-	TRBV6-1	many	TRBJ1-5	TGTGCCAGCAGTGACTACAGACTTTACAATCAGCCCCAGCATTTT	CASSDYRLYNQPQHF
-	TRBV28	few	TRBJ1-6	TGTGCCAGCAGTTTATCATTCGGGGGGGATATCGATAATTCACCCCTCCACTTT	CASSLSFGGDIDNSPLHF
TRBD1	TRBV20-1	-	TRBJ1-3	TGCAGTGCTAGGGCTACAGGGGCACTCTCTGGAAACACCATATATTTT	CSARATGALSGNTIYF
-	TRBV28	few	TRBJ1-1	TGTGCCAGCACTTACCCGGGACTATACACTGAAGCTTTCTTT	CASTYPGLYTEAFF
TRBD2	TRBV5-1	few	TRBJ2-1	TGCGCCAGCAGCTTACTAGCGGGAGGGCCCAATGAGCAGTTCTTC	CASSLLAGGPNEQFF
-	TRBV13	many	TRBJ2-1	TGTGCCAGCAGCTTATGGCTCAGGGAGCAGTTCTTC	CASSLWLREQFF
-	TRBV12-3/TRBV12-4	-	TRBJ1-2	TGTGCCAGCAGTTTCACGAGTCGAGGCTACACCTTC	CASSFTSRGYTF
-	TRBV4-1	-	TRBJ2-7	TGCGCCAGCAGCCAAGGCGCCGGAAGGTACGAGCAGTACTTC	CASSQGAGRYEQYF
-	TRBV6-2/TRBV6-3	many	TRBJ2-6	TGTGCCAGCAGACAGGGAGCTGGGGCCAACGTCCTGACTTTC	CASRQGAGANVLTF
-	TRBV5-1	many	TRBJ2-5	TGCGCCAGCAGGAGCGGAAGGACGTCGATACAAGAGACCCAGTACTTC	CASRSGRTSIQETQYF
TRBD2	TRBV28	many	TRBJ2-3	TGTGCCAGCAGTTTATTCGCAGCGGGGAGGGGAGATGGCACAGATACGCAGTATTTT	CASSLFAAGRGDGTDTQYF
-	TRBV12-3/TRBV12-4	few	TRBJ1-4	TGTGCCAGCAGTTTAGCCGGGGGAGATGAAAAACTGTTTTTT	CASSLAGGDEKLFF
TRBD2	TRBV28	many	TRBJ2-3	TGTGCCAGCAGTTTGCGCGGGAGCGGCACAGATACGCAGTATTTT	CASSLRGSGTDTQYF
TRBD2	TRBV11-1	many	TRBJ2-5	TGTGCCAGCAGCCCACCGGGACTAGCGCCAGAGACCCAGTACTTC	CASSPPGLAPETQYF
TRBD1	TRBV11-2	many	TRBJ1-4	TGTGCCAGCAGCGCCCCTCGTAACAGGGGCCCTAATGAAAAACTGTTTTTT	CASSAPRNRGPNEKLFF
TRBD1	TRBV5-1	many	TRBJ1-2	TGCGCCAGCCACCCGGACAGGGGTGGCTATGGCTACACCTTC	CASHPDRGGYGYTF